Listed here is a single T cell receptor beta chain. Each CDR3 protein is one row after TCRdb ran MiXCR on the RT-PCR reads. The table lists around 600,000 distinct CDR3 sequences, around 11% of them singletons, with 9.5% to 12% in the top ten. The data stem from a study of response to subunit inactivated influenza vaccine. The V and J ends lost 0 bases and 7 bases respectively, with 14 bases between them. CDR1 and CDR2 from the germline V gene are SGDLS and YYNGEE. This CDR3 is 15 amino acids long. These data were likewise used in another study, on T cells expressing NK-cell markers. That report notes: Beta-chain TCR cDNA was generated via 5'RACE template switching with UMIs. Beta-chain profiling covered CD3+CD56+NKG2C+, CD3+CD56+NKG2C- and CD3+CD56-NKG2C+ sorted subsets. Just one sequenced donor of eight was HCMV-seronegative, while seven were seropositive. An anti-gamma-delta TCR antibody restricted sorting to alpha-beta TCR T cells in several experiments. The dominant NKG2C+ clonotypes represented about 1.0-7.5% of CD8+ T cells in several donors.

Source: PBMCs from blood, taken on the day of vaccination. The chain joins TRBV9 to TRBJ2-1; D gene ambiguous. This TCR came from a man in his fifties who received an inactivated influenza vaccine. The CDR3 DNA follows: TGTGCCAGCAGCGTAGCCCCGTCGAGAGCGAATGAGCAGTTCTTC. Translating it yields CASSVAPSRANEQFF.